This TCR beta chain was found in a study of CD8+CD57+ T cells in acquired aplastic anemia. Study in general: Sorted CD4+ and CD8+ cells gave a mean 3.2 ug DNA, range about 0.17 to 27.4 ug.

The CDR3 totals 12 residues. V gave up 4 bases and J gave up 7 bases; unmatched junction bases: 2. Germline CDR1 reads KGHDR; CDR2 reads SFDVKD. The authors sequenced patients whose flow cytometry had shown CD8+CD57+ cell expansion. TCR beta VDJ combinations and CDR3 sequences were profiled from genomic DNA. One entry per CDR3 protein, called by TCRdb with MiXCR from the reads. The sample records 160,000 or so distinct CDR3 sequences, about two thirds being singletons. This clonotype was detected a few times. The sequence came from a human donor with aplastic anemia. The chain links TRBV24-1 to TRBJ2-7; the match to TRBD1 covers 8 bases. Material for sequencing was sorted CD4+, CD8+, or CD8+CD57+ T cells (not recorded which) from PBMCs. CDR3 DNA sequence: TGTGCCACCAGTGACAGGGGGCGGGAGCAGTACTTC. It encodes CATSDRGREQYF.